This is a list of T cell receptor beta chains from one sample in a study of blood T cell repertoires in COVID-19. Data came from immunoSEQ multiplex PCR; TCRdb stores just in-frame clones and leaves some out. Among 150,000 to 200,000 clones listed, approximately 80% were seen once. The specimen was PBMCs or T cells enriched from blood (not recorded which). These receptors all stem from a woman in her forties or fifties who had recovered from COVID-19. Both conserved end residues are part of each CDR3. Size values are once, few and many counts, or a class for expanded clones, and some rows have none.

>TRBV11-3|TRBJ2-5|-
CASSFGRDSYTYRETQYF
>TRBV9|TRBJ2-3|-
CASSVAGGRLAGTDTQYF
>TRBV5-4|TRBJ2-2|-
CASSRGQTNTGELFF
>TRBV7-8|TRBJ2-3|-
CASSLSFQREKKNTQYF
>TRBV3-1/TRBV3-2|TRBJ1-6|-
CASSQDGQISNSPLHF
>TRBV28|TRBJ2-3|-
CACSLNTGSSDTQYF
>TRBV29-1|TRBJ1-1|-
CSAREGKAFF
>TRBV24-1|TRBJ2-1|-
CATSDFTGTNEQFF
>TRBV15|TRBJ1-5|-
CATSQGQPHSNQPQHF
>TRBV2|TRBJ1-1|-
CASRTKDSGNTEAFF
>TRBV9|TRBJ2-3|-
CASSGLEVHTDTQYF
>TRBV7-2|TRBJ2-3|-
CASSLKTGGGDTQYF
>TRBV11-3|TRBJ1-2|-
CASSSGGKRYTF
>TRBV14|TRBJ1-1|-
CASSQERPRTEAFF
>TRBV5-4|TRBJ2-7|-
CASSSGVPPGYEQYF
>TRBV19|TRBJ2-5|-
CASSMARSGTQETQYF
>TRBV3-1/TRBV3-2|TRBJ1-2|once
CASSQEGSDGYTF
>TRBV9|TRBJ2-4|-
CASSVGTDTSKNIQYF
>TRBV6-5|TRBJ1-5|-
CASSRTGGDQPQHF
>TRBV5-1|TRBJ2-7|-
CASSPGLSYEQYF
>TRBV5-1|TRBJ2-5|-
CASSSTSGGPETQYF
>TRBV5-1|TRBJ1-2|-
CASSPGTGGYGYTF
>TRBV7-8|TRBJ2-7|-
CASSLSQTIYEQYF
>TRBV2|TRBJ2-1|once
CASSDSGYNEQFF
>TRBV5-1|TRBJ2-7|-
CASSLMYGTSGSYEQYF
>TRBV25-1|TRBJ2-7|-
CASSEKPGTSTYEQYF
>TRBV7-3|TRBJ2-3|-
CASSRQGPTDTQYF
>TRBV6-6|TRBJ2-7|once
CASSSDYLPYEQYF
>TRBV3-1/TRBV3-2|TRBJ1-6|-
CASSLHGTGHSPLHF
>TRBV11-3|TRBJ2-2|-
CASSSLAGVTGELFF
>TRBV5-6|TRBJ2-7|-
CASSSTVSYEQYF
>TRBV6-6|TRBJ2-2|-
CASSQIAGELFF
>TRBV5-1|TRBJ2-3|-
CASSLSASTDTQYF
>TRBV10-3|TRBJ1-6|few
CATQIEGGYNNSPLHF
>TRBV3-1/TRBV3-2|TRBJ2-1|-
CASSQGRTSGRAIVDEQFF
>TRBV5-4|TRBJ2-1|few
CASSLETSGNEQFF
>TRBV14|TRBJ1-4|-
CASSAGGGANEKLFF
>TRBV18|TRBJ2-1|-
CASSKGDEQFF
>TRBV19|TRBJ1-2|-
CASSPGRPTGDYGYTF
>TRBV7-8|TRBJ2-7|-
CASSPDARGLYEQYF
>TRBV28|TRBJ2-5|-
CASTISGSRETQYF
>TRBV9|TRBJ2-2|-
CASSRTSGELFF
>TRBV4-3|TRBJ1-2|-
CASSQVAGSNYGYTF
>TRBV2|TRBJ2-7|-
CARAKTGDSYEQYF
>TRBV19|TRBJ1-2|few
CASSDLYGYTF
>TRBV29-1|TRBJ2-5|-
CSVERGLLAVETQYF
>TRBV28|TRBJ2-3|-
CASSFGGPPFVDTQYF
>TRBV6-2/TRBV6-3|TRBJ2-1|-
CASSRPPLAYNEQFF
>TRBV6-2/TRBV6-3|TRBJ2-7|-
CASNPSRGSGAYEQYF
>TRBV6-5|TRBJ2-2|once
CASSYSGTYTGELFF
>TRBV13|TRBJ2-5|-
CASSLESGTGLTSQETQYF
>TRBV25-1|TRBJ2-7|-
CASSDPGTRGYEQYF
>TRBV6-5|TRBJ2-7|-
CASSYSVAGAYEQYF
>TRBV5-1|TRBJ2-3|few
CASSLALAGPGTDTQYF
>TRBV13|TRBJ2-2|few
CASSLAGEKSGELFF
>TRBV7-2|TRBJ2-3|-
CASRSSGITDTQYF
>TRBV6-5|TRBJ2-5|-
CASSYSRTGGRETQYF
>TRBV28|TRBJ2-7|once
CASSFTGTSGRRSNEQYF
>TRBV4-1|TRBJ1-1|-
CASSQDPWAGGVKMNTEAFF